The 17 T cell receptor beta chains below all came from one sample that was sequenced in a study of glioma-infiltrating T cells. The iRepertoire nested amplicon-rescue multiplex PCR amplified TCR alpha and beta CDR3s from RNA. TCRdb recomputed calls from the multiplex PCR reads with MiXCR, one row per CDR3 protein. Seen here are approximately 90,000 distinct CDR3 sequences, about 25% observed once, and the top ten hold 6.7%. The material sequenced was glioma tissue, nonneoplastic brain tissue, or PBMCs (not recorded which). The receptors here all came from a human donor with low-grade glioma or glioblastoma, undergoing nonglioma brain surgery, or in good health (not recorded which).

In this sample, this clonotype turned up many times. The rearrangement links TRBV6-1 to TRBJ2-7; 13 bases match TRBD2. CDR1 is MNHNS and CDR2 is SASEGT in the germline V gene. The V gene end was trimmed by 1 base and the J gene end by 2 bases; junction bases not matched to a gene: 8. This CDR3 is 18 amino acids long. CDR3 DNA: TGTGCCAGCAGTGAAGGCACTAGCGGGAGGGCCCCCACCTACGAGCAGTACTTC. Translated: CASSEGTSGRAPTYEQYF.

Only a few counts were recorded for this clonotype. The V gene is TRBV19, the J gene TRBJ2-1, with D perhaps TRBD2 (7 bases). The germline gives CDR1 LNHDA, CDR2 SQIVND (reference sequence). This CDR3 spans 13 amino acids. Trimming left V 11 bases short and J 4 bases short, with 15 bases between. This chain's CDR3 is CASQAGAYNEQFF. The DNA of the CDR3 is TGTGCCTCCCAGGCGGGGGCTTACAATGAGCAGTTCTTC.

This clonotype was seen ten or more times. V gene TRBV20-1 combines with J gene TRBJ2-7, with TRBD1 identical over 7 bases. The CDR3 is 14 amino acids. CDR1 is DFQATT, CDR2 SNEGSKA, per germline (reference sequence). J lost 4 bases, V lost 4 bases, and 10 bases had no gene match. As DNA, the CDR3 is TGCAGTGCTAAGAGTCGGACAGGCGTTTACGAGCAGTACTTC. Amino acids: CSAKSRTGVYEQYF.

This clonotype was counted ten times or more. The junction does not match germline at one end; this may be a read error. In DNA form, the CDR3 reads TGTGCCATCAGTGAGTCCTTGGCAGGGCGGCTCTTC. Translation: CAISESLAGRLF. This rearrangement joins TRBV10-3 to TRBJ1-2; weak D call: TRBD1 (5 bases). In germline, CDR1 is ENHRY, CDR2 SYGVKD. The CDR3 extends over 12 amino acids.

This clonotype was observed many times. The V call is TRBV20-1, the J call TRBJ2-5; no reliable D call. Deletions cut 4 bases from V and 6 bases from J, with 15 bases between. The V gene's germline CDR1 is DFQATT and CDR2 SNEGSKA (reference sequence). This CDR3 region has 13 residues. The CDR3 region has the DNA TGCAGTGCTATCTCCGGGCGCATGAAGACCCAGTACTTC. This translates into CSAISGRMKTQYF.

About this clonotype: Just one base apart from a much larger clone, this may be a read error. The chain links TRBV20-1 to TRBJ1-2; no firm D call. CDR1 and CDR2 from the germline V gene are DFQATT and SNEGSKA (reference sequence). The CDR3 consists of 10 residues. V lost 7 bases and J 10 bases, leaving 13 bases between the germline ends. CDR3 sequence (DNA): TGCAGTGTCCGGACGGTAGTCTACACCTTC. Translated, it gives CSVRTVVYTF.

This clonotype was detected a few times. The chain has TRBV2 and TRBJ2-3; TRBD2 aligns across 8 bases. The CDR3 consists of 16 residues. Trimming took 2 bases from V and 3 from J; bases not matched to a gene: 7. CDR1 is SNHLY, CDR2 FYNNEI, per germline. CDR3: CASSENPSGPTDTQYF. The CDR3 coding sequence is TGTGCCAGCAGTGAAAACCCTAGCGGGCCTACAGATACGCAGTATTTT.

This clonotype was seen many times. This sequence joins TRBV20-1 and TRBJ2-1; 10 nucleotides agree with TRBD2. J was trimmed by 8 bases and V by 5 bases; bases with no gene match: 12. In germline, CDR1 is DFQATT, CDR2 SNEGSKA (reference sequence). The CDR3 is made up of 15 amino acids. CDR3 nucleotides: TGCAGTGCTTATGCTCCGGGACTAGCGATCGATGAGCAGTTCTTC. Translation: CSAYAPGLAIDEQFF.

This chain connects TRBV6-1 to TRBJ2-1, with 10 positions matching TRBD2. CDR1 and CDR2 from the germline V gene are MNHNS and SASEGT. Trimming removed 3 bases from V and 4 bases from J; junction bases left unmatched: 12. The CDR3 has 18 residues. As DNA, the CDR3 is TGTGCCAGCAGTGATCCCTTGCTAGCGGGAGATTTTTACAATGAGCAGTTCTTC. The encoded protein is CASSDPLLAGDFYNEQFF.

This chain links TRBV7-6 with TRBJ2-5, with 13 positions matching TRBD2. V lost 4 bases and J lost 4; bases outside the gene matches: 9. From germline, CDR1 is SGHVS and CDR2 FNYEAQ. This CDR3 spans 17 amino acids. CDR3: CASSSRLAGGHTETQYF. DNA of the CDR3: TGTGCCAGCAGCTCAAGACTAGCGGGGGGACACACAGAGACCCAGTACTTC.

This clonotype was observed at least ten times. The chain uses TRBV7-2 and TRBJ1-2; a weak D match, TRBD1 (6 bases). V was pared by 4 bases and J by 7 bases, with 19 bases between. This CDR3 comprises 15 residues. CDR1 and CDR2 from the germline V gene are SGHTA and FQGNSA. DNA of the CDR3: TGTGCCAGCAGCTCCGACAGGATTGGGTGGTCTGGCTACACCTTC. This sequence encodes CASSSDRIGWSGYTF.

V gene TRBV12-3 or TRBV12-4 combines with J gene TRBJ2-3; 9 bases align to TRBD1. J gave up 5 bases and V 4 bases, and 7 bases lay outside the gene matches. The CDR3 spans 15 residues. CDR3 loop: CASSSRTGEGDTQYF. The DNA for the CDR3 is TGTGCCAGCAGTTCCAGGACAGGGGAAGGAGATACGCAGTATTTT.

The V call is TRBV6-4, the J call TRBJ1-1, with 7 bases that match TRBD1. The CDR3 runs 12 residues. V lost 3 bases, J lost 8 bases, and 3 bases stayed unmatched. CDR1 is MRHNA and CDR2 is SNTAGT in the germline V gene. The DNA of the CDR3 is TGTGCCAGCAGTGATGTGACAGGGGAAGCTTTCTTT. This translates into CASSDVTGEAFF.

The sample holds many counts of this clonotype. The V call is TRBV6-1, the J call TRBJ2-3, with D hard to call. The CDR3 is 13 amino acids. Per germline, CDR1 MNHNS and CDR2 SASEGT. V dropped 7 bases and J dropped 2 bases, with 10 bases sitting between them. The CDR3 region is CASTIRFTDTQYF. The CDR3 DNA follows: TGTGCCAGCACGATCAGATTCACAGATACGCAGTATTTT.

Of note for this clonotype: It may be a read error: a sequence one base away is much more abundant. The chain links TRBV10-3 to TRBJ2-1, with 11 bases that match TRBD2. CDR1 ENHRY and CDR2 SYGVKD come from the germline V gene. The CDR3 length is 14 residues. The CDR3 nucleotides are TGTGCCATCAGTTCCCTAGCGGGGGGTCATGAGCGGTTCTTC. Translating it yields CAISSLAGGHERFF.

To note about this clonotype: One junction end disagrees with the germline gene, perhaps due to a read error. CDR3 protein: CASGQVNLGFTDTQYF. The CDR3 coding sequence is TGCGCCAGCGGCCAAGTCAATTTGGGCTTCACAGATACGCAGTATTTT. The chain joins TRBV4-1 to TRBJ2-3; D not resolved. CDR1 is MGHRA and CDR2 is YSYEKL in the germline V gene. The CDR3 covers 16 residues.

Details on this clonotype: This clone may be a read error of a much larger clone one base away. No conserved phenylalanine or tryptophan is present at the end of the CDR3, so a read error is the likely explanation. This chain joins TRBV10-3 and TRBJ1-1; 9 bases are shared with TRBD1. V shed 3 bases, J shed 5 bases, and the junction held 10 bases outside the gene matches. Looked up from germline, CDR1 is ENHRY and CDR2 is SYGVKD. The CDR3 sequence is 16 residues long. The CDR3 loop reads CAISDVPGQGITEAFL. CDR3 sequence (DNA): TGTGCCATCAGTGATGTCCCAGGACAGGGGATAACTGAAGCTTTCCTT.